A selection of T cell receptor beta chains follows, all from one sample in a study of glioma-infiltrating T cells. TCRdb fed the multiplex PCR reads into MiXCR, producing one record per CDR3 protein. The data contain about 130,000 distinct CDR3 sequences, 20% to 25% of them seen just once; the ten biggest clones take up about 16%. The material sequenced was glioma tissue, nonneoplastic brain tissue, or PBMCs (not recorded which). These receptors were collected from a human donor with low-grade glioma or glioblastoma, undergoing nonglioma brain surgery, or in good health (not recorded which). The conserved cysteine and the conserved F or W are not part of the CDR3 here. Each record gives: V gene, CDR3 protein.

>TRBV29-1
SVGRQGEDGYT
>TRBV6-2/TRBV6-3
ASSYGLHNEQF
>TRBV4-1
ASSQDMTFSNQPQH
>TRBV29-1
SVRLAGMVQY
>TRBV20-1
SFRGFYGYT
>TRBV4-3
ASSHTRPGLAGAVREQF
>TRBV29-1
SVERGAGYT
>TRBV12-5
ASQPGQGYQETQY
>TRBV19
ASSIRGTYEQY
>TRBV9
ASGAGGRERASTDTQY
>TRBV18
ASSPPRTGRNKDTQY
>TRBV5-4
ASSLGQSEAF
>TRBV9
ASSVAGTGGNPEQF
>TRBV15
ATSRGESSGVDTQY
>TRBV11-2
ASSLDSETGEQY